This TCR beta chain was profiled in a study of CD8 T cells in ankylosing spondylitis. Study-wide results and limits: What appeared characteristic of ankylosing spondylitis blood was a TCR beta motif of fewer than ten highly homologous variants.

Trimming cost V 8 bases and J 7 bases; bases outside gene matches: 8. Germline V gene lookup returns CDR1 DFQATT and CDR2 SNEGSKA (reference sequence). There are 11 residues in the CDR3. Only a few counts were recorded for this clonotype. The antigen is not known. Preparation of TCR beta libraries was done by quantitative 5'-RACE with molecular barcodes. MiXCR, run by TCRdb on the 5' RACE reads, gives a single entry per CDR3 protein. In the table there are 400,000 or so distinct CDR3 sequences, roughly 25% of which are singletons. The source of this sequence is a male donor with ankylosing spondylitis. The sample comprised blood, either unsorted or a sorted T cell fraction (not recorded which). V is TRBV20-1 and J is TRBJ2-7; 7 positions agree with TRBD2. CDR3 DNA: TGCAGTCCTTATCGAGCGGGGGAGCAGTACTTC. Amino acid sequence: CSPYRAGEQYF.